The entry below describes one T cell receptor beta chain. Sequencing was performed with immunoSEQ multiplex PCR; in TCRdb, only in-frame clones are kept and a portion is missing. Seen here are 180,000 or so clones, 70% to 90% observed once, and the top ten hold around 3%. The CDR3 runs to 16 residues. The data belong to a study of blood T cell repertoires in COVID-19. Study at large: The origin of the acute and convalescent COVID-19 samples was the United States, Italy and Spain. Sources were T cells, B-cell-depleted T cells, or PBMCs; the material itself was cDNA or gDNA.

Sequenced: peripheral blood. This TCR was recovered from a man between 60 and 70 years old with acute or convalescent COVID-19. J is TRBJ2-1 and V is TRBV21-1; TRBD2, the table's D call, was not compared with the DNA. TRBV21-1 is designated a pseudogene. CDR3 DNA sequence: TGTGCCAGCAGGGGCGCTAGCGGGAGGTGGGGCAATGAGCAGTTCTTC. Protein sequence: CASRGASGRWGNEQFF.